This T cell receptor (beta chain) was sequenced in a study of cytomegalovirus exposure and HLA in healthy donors. PCR involved 60 Vbeta and 13 Jbeta primers. TCRdb's copy holds only in-frame clones and misses some; the assay was immunoSEQ multiplex PCR. This sample's table reports fewer than 250,000 clones. About this clone: Antigen: not known.

The germline CDR1 and CDR2 sequences are MGHRA and YSYEKL. This CDR3 contains 16 residues. V was pared by 1 base and J by 0 bases, with 11 bases between. Study results and limitations: As confirmed in vitro, a few CMV-associated chains were specific for CMV antigens. The authors assumed roughly uniform sequencing depth across donors for presence/absence analyses. Earlier analysis found most TCR beta V segments productive about 87% or about 30% of the time.

Each of the donors was a healthy bone marrow donor. The clonotype comes from a woman in her 30s in good health and CMV-seropositive. The chain is built from TRBV4-1 and TRBJ2-3; perhaps TRBD1 as D (5 bases). The sequenced sample was PBMCs. The CDR3, as DNA: TGCGCCAGCAGCCAAGCTGCGACAGTAAGCACAGATACGCAGTATTTT. As protein: CASSQAATVSTDTQYF.